This TCR beta chain was found in a study of read filtering for tumor transcriptome and immune sequencing. About the research overall: Transcriptome libraries were built from DNase-treated RNA. Findings and limits, study-wide: Without single-read clonotypes, shared clonotype proportions correlated more between IR-seq and RNA-seq. RNA-seq captured clonotypes less deeply and reliably than IR-seq.

From 350 to 500 ng of RNA, a library with molecular barcoded alpha/delta and beta/gamma adaptors was made. TCRdb fed the reads into MiXCR, producing one record per CDR3 protein. The data hold 40,000 or so distinct CDR3 sequences, with roughly an eighth observed a single time. In its sample, this clonotype was seen many times. Its matching antigen is unknown. Every patient had bone marrow sampled while the disease was active. The source of this sequence is a donor aged 40 or over with multiple myeloma. The sequenced sample was a population of CD138-negative cells sorted from bone marrow.

The CDR3 spells CASSPGLGVHAYNEQFF. CDR3 DNA sequence: TGTGCCAGCAGCCCGGGACTAGGCGTTCACGCCTACAATGAGCAGTTCTTC. The J gene is TRBJ2-1, the V gene TRBV7-6; 8 bases match TRBD2. Trimming at V came to 5 bases and at J to 2 bases, leaving 11 bases not matched to a gene. The germline V gene has CDR1 SGHVS and CDR2 FNYEAQ. The CDR3 loop spans 17 amino acids.